Given below is one TCR beta chain in context. This CDR3 has 15 amino acids. CDR1 and CDR2 (germline): LNHDA, SQIVND (reference sequence). Trimming stripped 1 base from V and 0 bases from J, with 9 bases between. The protocol was immunoSEQ multiplex PCR, while the TCRdb copy is restricted to in-frame clones and leaves out a portion. The data show about 160,000 clones, nearly 96% seen once. These data come from a study of control samples from healthy donors and cancer patients. This clonotype originated in a young woman in good health. This rearrangement joins TRBV19 to TRBJ1-1; a possible D gene is TRBD1 (6 bases). Sequencing was done on a sample of blood. The CDR3 nucleotides are TGTGCCAGTAGTATAGTGGGGGCGGTGAACACTGAAGCTTTCTTT. It codes for CASSIVGAVNTEAFF.